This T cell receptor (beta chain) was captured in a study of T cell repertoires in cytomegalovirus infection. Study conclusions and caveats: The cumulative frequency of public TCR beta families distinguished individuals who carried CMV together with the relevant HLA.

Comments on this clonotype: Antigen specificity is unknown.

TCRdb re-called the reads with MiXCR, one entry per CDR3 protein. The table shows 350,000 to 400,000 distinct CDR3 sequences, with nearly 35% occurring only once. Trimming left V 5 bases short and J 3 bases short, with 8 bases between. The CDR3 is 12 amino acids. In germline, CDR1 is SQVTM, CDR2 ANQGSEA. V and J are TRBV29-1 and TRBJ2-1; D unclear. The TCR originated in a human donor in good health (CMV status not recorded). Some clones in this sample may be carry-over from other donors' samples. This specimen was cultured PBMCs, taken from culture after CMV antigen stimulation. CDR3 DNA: TGCAGCGTTACCGGCTACTACAATGAGCAGTTCTTC. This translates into CSVTGYYNEQFF.